This paragraph reports one TCR beta chain. Its antigen is still unknown. Base qualities were left out, and no much larger clone turns up one base away. The CDR3 goes from the cysteine to the phenylalanine over 14 residues. Only the CDR3 DNA is retained, 42 bases long and in frame from the first base. Taken from the germline V gene, the CDR1 and CDR2 loops are WSHSY and SAAADI. At the junction V is shortened by 6 bases and J by 2 bases; bases outside the gene matches: 5. The immunoSEQ Assay, a bias-controlled multiplex PCR, was used to amplify TCRbeta CDR3 regions from genomic DNA. The original methods were these. The number of nucleated cells in each sample was estimated from the amplification of reference gene primers within the assay. To quantify the absolute abundance of each unique TCRbeta CDR3 rearrangement, sequence reads were collapsed and filtered. For each sample, productive Simpson clonality was calculated as the square root of Simpson's diversity index across productive rearrangements. TCRdb stores this immuneACCESS table with in-frame sequences only. Part of the clones is absent; in the studies checked, under half of the shortfall reflects unresolved V genes, and no reason is known for the rest. The DNA gave D and trimming, while V, J and clone size come from that table. For this sample the table gives around 40,000 clones, of which 94% were detected only once. The top ten clonotypes cover roughly 4% of the sample.

Whole blood was collected in K2EDTA tubes by collaborating institutions according to the institutions' own protocols. For TCRbeta analysis, collaborator samples were shipped as frozen whole blood, as isolated PBMCs, or as DNA extracted from either sample type. The data are from a study of blood T cell repertoires in COVID-19 (dated by TCRdb to the early 2020s). In terms of the full investigation: Samples from collaborators originated in the United States, Italy and Spain and spanned both the acute and convalescent phases of COVID-19. The prospective study material was composed of cDNA or gDNA derived from T cells, B-cell-depleted T cells, or PBMCs. Subjects who had been exposed to COVID-19, were actively infected with it, or had recovered from it provided the deeply sampled blood TCRbeta repertoires that made up the dataset. The repertoires were released in a freely available public database meant as a resource for research on the immune response to SARS-CoV-2. Samples were obtained from the ongoing ImmuneRACE study (first 160 participants) and from 1,254 subjects provided by 6 global collaborators. Sample metadata almost always included a de-identified subject ID, COVID-19 status, age in years and sex. Where HLA class I and class II types were available, the types were taken from metadata supplied by the sample provider, not from assay-based typing. Study-wide findings and limitations: Clinical and demographic metadata were provided uncurated, with the amount varying by source and participant.

The TCR was taken from a human donor with active COVID-19. The donor label of this sample is uncertain. The sequencing input was peripheral blood. The sequence links TRBV10-2 to TRBJ2-5; TRBD1 lines up with 8 middle nucleotides. This receptor has the CDR3 CASRPGQGQETQYF. The DNA is TGCGCCAGCAGACCTGGACAGGGACAAGAGACCCAGTACTTC.